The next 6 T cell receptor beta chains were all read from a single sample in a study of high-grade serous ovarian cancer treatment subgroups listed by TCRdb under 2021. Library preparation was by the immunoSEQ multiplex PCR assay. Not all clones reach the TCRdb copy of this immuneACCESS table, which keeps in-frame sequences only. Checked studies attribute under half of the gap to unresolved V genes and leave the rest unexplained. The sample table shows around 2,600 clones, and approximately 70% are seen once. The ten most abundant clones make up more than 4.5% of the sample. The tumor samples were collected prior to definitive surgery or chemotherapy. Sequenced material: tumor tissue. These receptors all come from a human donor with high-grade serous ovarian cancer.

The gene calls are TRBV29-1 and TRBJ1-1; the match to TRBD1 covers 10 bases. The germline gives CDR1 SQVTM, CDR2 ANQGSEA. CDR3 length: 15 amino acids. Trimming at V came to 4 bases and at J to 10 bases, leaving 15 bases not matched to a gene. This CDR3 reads CSVVGQVRDRGVAFF. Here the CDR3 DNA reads TGCAGCGTTGTGGGGCAGGTCAGGGACAGGGGAGTAGCTTTCTTT.

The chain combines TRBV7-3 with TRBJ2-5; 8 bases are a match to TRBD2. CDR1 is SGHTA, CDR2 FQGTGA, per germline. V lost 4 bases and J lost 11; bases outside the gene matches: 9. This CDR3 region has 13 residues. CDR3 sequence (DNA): TGTGCCAGCAGCTCGTACGGGAGGGTTGAGCAGTACTTC. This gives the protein CASSSYGRVEQYF. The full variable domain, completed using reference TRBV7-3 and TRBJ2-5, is GAGVSQTPSNKVTEKGKYVELRCDPISGHTALYWYRQSLGQGPEFLIYFQGTGAADDSGLPNDRFFAVRPEGSVSTLKIQRTERGDSAVYLCASSSYGRVEQYFGPGTRLLVL.

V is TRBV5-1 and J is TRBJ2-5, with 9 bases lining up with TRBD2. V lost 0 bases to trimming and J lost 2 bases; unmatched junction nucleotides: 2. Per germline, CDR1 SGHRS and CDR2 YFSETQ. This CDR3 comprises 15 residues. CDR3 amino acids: CASSLETSGQETQYF. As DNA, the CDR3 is TGCGCCAGCAGCTTGGAGACTAGCGGACAAGAGACCCAGTACTTC.

CDR3 region: CASRAGTGETQYF. The CDR3, as DNA: TGTGCCAGCAGGGCCGGGACAGGCGAGACCCAGTACTTC. J is TRBJ2-5 and V is TRBV27, with TRBD1 matching 8 bases. J lost 5 bases, V lost 6 bases, and 5 bases had no gene match. Germline-derived CDR1 and CDR2 are MNHEY and SMNVEV (reference sequence). The CDR3 has 13 amino acids.

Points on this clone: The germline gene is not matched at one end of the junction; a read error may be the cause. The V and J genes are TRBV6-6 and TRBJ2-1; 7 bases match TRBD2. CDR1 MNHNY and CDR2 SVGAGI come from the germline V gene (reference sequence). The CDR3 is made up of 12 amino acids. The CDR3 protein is CASSSPGGSHIF. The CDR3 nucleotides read TGTGCCAGCAGTTCCCCTGGCGGGAGTCACATCTTC.

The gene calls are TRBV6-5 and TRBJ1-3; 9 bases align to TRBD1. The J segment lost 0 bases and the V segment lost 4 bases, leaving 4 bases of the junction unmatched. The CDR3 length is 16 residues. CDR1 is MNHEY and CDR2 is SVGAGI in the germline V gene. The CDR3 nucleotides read TGTGCCAGCAGTTCCGGACAGGGGTACTCTGGAAACACCATATATTTT. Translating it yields CASSSGQGYSGNTIYF.